This entry features one T cell receptor (beta chain) sequence. V was trimmed by 4 bases and J by 3 bases, leaving 7 bases between them. Germline V gene data show CDR1 as MNHEY and CDR2 as SVGAGI. The CDR3 runs to 14 residues. Using immunoSEQ multiplex PCR, the repertoire was profiled, and TCRdb retains in-frame clones only, with some absent. The table shows 60,000 or so clones, with about 70% occurring only once. This specimen comes from a study of T cell clones after liver transplantation. V and J are TRBV6-5 and TRBJ2-6; D ambiguous. This specimen was CD4+ T cells from blood, taken at the 22-month timepoint. The source is a human patient who received a liver transplant. The graft donor may account for some of the T cells. The CDR3 DNA reads as TGTGCCAGCAGTTTGAACTTTGGGGCCAACGTCCTGACTTTC. Amino acid sequence: CASSLNFGANVLTF.